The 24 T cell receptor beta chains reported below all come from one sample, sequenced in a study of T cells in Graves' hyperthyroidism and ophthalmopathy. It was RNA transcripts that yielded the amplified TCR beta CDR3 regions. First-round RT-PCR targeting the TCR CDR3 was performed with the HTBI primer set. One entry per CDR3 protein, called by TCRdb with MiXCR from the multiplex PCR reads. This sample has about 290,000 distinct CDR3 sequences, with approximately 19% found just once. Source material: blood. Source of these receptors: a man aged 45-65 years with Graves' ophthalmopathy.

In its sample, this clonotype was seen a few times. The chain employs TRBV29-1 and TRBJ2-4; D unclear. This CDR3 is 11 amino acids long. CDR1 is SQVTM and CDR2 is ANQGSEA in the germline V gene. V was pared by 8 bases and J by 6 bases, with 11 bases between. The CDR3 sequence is CSIWTGNIQYF. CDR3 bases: TGCAGCATATGGACGGGAAACATTCAGTACTTC.

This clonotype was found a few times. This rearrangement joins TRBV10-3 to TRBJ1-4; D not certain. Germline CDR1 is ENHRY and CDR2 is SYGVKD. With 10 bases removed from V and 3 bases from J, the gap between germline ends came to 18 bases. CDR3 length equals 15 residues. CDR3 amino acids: CATATSYGSNEKLFF. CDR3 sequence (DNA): TGTGCCACCGCGACCTCCTATGGGTCTAATGAAAAACTGTTTTTT.

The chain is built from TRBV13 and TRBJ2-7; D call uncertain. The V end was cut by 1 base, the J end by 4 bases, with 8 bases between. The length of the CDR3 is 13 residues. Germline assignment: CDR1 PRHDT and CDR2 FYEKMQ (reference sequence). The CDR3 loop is CASSLVPEYEQYF. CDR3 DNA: TGTGCCAGCAGCTTAGTGCCGGAATACGAGCAGTACTTC.

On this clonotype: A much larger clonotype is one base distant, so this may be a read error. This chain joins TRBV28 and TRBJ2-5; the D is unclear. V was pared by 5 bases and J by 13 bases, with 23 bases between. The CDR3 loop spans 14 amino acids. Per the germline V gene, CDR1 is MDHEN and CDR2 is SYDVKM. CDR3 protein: CASSTTSPQRPWYF. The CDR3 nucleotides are TGTGCCAGCAGTACGACATCCCCACAGCGTCCTTGGTACTTC. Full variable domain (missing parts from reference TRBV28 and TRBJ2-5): DVKVTQSSRYLVKRTGEKVFLECVQDMDHENMFWYRQDPGLGLRLIYFSYDVKMKEKGDIPEGYSVSREKKERFSLILESASTNQTSMYLCASSTTSPQRPWYFGPGTRLLVL.

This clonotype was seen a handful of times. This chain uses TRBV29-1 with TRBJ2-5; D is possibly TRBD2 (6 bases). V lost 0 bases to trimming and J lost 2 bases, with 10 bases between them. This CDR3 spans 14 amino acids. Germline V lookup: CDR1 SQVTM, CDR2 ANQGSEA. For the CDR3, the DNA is TGCAGCGTTGAAGATCTGGCGGGACAAGAGACCCAGTACTTC. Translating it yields CSVEDLAGQETQYF.

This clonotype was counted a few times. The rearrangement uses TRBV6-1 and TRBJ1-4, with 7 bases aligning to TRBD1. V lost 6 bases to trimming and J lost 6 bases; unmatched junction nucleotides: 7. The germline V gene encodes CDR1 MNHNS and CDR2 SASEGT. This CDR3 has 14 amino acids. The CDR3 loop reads CASSEQGRYEKLFF. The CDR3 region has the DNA TGTGCCAGCAGCGAACAGGGGCGGTATGAAAAACTGTTTTTT.

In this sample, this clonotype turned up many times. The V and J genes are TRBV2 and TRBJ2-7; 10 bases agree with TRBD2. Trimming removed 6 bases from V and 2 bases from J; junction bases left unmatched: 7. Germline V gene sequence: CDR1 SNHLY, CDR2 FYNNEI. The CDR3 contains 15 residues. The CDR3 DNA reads TGTGCCAGCAGCGGTCGAACTAGCGGGACCTACGAGCAGTACTTC. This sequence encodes CASSGRTSGTYEQYF.

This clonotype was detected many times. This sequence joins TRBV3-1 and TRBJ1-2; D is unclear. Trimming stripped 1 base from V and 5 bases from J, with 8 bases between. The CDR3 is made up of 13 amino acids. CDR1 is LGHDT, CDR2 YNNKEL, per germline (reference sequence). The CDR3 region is CASSQGVGYGYTF. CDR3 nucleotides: TGTGCCAGCAGCCAAGGAGTCGGGTATGGCTACACCTTC.

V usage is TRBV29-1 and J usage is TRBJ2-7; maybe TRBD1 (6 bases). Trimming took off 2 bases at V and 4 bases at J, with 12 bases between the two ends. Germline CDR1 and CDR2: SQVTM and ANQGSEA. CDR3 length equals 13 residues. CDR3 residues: CSVEPAGVYEQYF. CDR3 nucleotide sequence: TGCAGCGTTGAACCTGCAGGGGTATACGAGCAGTACTTC.

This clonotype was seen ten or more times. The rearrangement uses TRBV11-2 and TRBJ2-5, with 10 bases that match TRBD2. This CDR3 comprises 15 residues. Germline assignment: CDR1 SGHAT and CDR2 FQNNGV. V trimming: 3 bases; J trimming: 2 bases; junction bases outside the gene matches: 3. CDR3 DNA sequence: TGTGCCAGCAGCTTCTCAGCGGGAGGGCAAGAGACCCAGTACTTC. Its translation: CASSFSAGGQETQYF.

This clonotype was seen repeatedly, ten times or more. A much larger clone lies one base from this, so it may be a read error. This chain's CDR3 is CATSGQELDEQFF. CDR3 in DNA: TGTGCCACCAGCGGTCAGGAGCTGGATGAGCAGTTCTTC. This rearrangement joins TRBV15 to TRBJ2-1, with no clear D. The length of the CDR3 is 13 residues. Germline values: CDR1 LNHNV, CDR2 YYDKDF (reference sequence). V lost 5 bases and J lost 8, with 13 bases in between.

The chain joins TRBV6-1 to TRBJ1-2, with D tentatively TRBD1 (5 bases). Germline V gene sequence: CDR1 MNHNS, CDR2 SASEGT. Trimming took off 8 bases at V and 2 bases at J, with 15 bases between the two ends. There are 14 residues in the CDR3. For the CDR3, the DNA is TGTGCCAGCGATGGGGCGGATCCCAACTATGGCTACACCTTC. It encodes CASDGADPNYGYTF.

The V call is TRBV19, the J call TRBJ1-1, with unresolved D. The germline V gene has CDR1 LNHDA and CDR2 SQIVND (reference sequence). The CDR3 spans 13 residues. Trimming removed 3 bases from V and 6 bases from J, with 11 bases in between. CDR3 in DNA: TGTGCCAGTAGTATTGTAGGCAGAGCTGAAGCTTTCTTT. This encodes CASSIVGRAEAFF.

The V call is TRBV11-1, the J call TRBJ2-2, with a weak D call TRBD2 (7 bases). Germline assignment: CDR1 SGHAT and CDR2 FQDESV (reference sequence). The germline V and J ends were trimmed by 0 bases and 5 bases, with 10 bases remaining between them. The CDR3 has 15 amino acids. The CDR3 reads CASSLAGGQTGELFF. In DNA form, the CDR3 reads TGTGCCAGCAGCTTAGCGGGGGGGCAGACCGGGGAGCTGTTTTTT.

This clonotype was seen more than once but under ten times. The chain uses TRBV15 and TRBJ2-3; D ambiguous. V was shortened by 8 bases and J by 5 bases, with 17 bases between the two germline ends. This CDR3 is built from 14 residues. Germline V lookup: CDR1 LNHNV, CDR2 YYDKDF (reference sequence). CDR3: CATRPLELGDTQYF. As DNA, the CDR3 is TGTGCCACCCGTCCCCTAGAATTAGGAGATACGCAGTATTTT.

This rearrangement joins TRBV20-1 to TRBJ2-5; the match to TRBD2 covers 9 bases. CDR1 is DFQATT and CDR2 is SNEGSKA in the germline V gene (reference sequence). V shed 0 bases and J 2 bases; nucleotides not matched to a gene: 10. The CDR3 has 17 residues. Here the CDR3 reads CSARDPRREGQQETQYF. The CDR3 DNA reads TGCAGTGCTAGAGATCCGCGGCGGGAGGGGCAACAAGAGACCCAGTACTTC.

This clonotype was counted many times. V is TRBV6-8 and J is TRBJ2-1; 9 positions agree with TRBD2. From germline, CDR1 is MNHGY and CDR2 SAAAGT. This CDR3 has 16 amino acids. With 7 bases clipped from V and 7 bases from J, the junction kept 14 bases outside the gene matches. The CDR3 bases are TGTGCCAGCACCCACCAAGGGACTAGCAAGGGGAATGAGCAGTTCTTC. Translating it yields CASTHQGTSKGNEQFF.

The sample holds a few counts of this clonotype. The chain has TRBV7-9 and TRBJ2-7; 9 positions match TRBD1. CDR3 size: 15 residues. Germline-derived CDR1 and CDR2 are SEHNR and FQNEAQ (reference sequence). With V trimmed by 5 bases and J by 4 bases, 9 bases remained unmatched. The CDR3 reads CASSTQQGAPYEQYF. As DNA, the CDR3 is TGTGCCAGCAGCACACAACAGGGGGCGCCGTACGAGCAGTACTTC.

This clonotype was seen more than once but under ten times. The CDR3 region is CASRDGPNEKLFF. Written as DNA, the CDR3 is TGTGCCAGCAGGGACGGCCCTAATGAAAAACTGTTTTTT. The chain uses TRBV6-1 and TRBJ1-4, with D uncertain. The germline V and J ends were trimmed by 6 bases and 3 bases, with 8 bases remaining between them. This CDR3 region has 13 residues. Germline V gene sequence: CDR1 MNHNS, CDR2 SASEGT.

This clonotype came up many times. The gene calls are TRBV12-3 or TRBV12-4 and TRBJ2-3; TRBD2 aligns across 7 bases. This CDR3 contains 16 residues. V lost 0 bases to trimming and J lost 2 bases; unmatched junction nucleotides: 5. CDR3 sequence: CASSLARGRATDTQYF. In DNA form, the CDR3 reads TGTGCCAGCAGTTTAGCGCGCGGGAGAGCCACAGATACGCAGTATTTT.

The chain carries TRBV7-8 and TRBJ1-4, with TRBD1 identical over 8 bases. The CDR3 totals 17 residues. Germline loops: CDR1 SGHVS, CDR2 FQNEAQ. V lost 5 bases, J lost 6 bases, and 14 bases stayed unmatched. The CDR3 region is CASSPYDQGAEDEKLFF. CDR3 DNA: TGTGCCAGCAGCCCTTACGACCAGGGGGCAGAGGATGAAAAACTGTTTTTT.

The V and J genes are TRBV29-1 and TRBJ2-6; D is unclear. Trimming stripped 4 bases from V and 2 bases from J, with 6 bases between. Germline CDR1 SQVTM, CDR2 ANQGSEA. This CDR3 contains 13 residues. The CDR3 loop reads CSVAEAGANVLTF. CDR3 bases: TGCAGCGTTGCCGAGGCTGGGGCCAACGTCCTGACTTTC.

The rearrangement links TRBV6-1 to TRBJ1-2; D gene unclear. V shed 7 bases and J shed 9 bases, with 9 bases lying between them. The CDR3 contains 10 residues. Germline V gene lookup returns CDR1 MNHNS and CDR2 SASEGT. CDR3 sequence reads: CASKRFSYTF. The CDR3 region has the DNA TGTGCCAGCAAGAGGTTTAGCTACACCTTC.

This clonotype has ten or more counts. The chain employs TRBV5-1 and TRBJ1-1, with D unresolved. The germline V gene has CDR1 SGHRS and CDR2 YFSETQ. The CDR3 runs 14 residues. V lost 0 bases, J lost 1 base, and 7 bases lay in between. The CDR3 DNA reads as TGCGCCAGCAGCTTGGGCCTCTGGAACACTGAAGCTTTCTTT. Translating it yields CASSLGLWNTEAFF.